This TCR beta chain was identified in a study of technical replicates of blood from a few donors. Only in-frame clones appear in the TCRdb table, and some are missing; sequencing was by immunoSEQ multiplex PCR. The sample shows tens of thousands of clones, around 90% of them seen only once. Trimming took 1 base from V and 4 from J; bases not matched to a gene: 7. This CDR3 is built from 16 residues. Germline V CDR1 and CDR2: SGHTA, FQGNSA. Sequenced input: T cells isolated from PBMCs. The origin of this receptor is a human donor in good health. The chain recombines TRBV7-2 with TRBJ2-1, with TRBD1 matching 7 bases. The CDR3 loop reads CASSLVRTGPYNEQFF. CDR3 DNA sequence: TGTGCCAGCAGCTTAGTCCGGACAGGCCCATACAATGAGCAGTTCTTC.